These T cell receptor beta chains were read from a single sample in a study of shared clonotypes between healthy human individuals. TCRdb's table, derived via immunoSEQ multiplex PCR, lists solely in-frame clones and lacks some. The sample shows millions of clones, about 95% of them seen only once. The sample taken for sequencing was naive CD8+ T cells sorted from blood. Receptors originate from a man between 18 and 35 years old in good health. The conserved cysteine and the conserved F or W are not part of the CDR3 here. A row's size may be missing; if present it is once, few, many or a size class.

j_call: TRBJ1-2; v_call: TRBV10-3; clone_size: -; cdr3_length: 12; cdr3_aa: AISSGGHLYGYT
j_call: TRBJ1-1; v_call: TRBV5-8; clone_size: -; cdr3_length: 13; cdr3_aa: ASSGDWTGKAEAF
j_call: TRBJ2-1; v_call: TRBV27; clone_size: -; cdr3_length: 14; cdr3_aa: ASSLSPGTGVNEQF
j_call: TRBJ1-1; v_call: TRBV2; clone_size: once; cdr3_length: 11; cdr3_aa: ARITQGYTEAF
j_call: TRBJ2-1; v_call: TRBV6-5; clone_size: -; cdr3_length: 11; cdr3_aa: ASSFGGYNEQF
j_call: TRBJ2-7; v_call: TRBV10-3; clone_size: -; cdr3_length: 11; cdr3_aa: AISETGSYEQY
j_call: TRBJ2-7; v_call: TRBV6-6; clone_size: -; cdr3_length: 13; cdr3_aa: ASSYRDRSSYEQY
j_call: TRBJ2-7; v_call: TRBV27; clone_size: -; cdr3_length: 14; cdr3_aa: ASSLSPGTASYEQY
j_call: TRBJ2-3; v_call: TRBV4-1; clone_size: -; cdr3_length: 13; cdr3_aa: ASSQTSGRADTQY
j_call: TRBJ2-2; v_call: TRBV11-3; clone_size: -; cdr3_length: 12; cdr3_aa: ASSLMGDAGELF
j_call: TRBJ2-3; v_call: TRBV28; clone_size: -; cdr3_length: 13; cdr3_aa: ASSLLKSRTDTQY
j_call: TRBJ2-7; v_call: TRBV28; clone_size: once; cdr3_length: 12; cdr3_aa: ASSLPYNRYEQY
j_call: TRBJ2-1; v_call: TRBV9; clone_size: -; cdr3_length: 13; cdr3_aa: ASSVGGSSSNEQF
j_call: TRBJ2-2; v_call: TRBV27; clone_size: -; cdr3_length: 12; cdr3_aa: ASSAWGPSGELF
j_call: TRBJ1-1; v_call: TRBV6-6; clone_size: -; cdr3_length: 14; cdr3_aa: ASSHPPGTENTEAF
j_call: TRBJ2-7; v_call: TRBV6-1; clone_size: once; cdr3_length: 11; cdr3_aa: ASSEAKLYEQY
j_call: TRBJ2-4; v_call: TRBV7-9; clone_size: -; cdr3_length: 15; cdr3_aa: ASSAPSGSSHGNIQY
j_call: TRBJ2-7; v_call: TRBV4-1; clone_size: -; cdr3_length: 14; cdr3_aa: ASSQEVRGISYEQY
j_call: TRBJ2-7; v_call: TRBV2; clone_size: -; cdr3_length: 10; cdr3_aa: ASGLASNEQY
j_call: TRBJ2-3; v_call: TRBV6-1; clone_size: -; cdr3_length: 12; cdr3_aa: ASSGNGGTDTQY
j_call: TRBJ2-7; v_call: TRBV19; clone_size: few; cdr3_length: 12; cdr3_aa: ASSLQVGGYEQY
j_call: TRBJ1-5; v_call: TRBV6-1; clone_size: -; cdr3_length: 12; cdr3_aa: ASTGFGSNQPQH
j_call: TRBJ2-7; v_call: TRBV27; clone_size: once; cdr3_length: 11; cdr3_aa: ASPRDRGYEQY
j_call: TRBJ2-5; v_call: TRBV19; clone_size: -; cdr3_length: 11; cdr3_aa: ASSMLGAETQY
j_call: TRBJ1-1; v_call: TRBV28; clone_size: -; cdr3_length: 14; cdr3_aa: ASRPREEWEVTEAF
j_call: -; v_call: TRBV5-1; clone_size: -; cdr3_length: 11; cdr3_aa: ASSPEPVGEQY
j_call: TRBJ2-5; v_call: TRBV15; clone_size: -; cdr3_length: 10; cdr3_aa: ATIACGETQY
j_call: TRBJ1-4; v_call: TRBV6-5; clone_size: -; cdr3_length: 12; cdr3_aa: ASSRDRGNEKLF
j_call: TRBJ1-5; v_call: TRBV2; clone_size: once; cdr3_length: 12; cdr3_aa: ASRPTFSNQPQH
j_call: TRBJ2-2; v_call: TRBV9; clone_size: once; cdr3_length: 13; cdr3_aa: ASSGEGVNTGELF
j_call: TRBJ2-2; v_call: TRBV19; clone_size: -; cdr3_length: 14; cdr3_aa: ASSAGLAANTGELF
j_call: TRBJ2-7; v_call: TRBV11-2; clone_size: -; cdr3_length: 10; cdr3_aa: ASSLSNLEQY
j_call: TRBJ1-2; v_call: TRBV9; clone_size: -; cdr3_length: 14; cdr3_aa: ASSGYGDATNYGYT
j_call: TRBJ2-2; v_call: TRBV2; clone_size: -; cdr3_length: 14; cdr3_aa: ASSEAWGTLERELF
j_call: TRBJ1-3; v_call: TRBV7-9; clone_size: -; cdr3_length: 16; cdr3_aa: ASSLADSIQGPGNTIY
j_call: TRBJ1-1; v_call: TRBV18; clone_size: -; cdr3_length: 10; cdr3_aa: ASSPADTEAF
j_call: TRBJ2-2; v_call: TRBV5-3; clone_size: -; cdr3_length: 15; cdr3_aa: ARRRLAGLVDTGELF
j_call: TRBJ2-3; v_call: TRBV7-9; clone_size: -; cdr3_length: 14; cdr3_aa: ASSSRTSTSTDTQY
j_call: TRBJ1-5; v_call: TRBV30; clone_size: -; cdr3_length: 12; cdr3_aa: AWSEGQSNQPQH
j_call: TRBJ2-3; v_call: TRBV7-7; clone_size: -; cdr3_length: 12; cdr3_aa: ASSPGQGTDTQY
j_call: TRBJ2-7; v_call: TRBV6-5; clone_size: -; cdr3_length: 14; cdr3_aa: ASSYSGGMSSYEQY
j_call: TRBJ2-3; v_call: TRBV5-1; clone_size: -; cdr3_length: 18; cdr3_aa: ASSRIPTDTVGAGTDTQY
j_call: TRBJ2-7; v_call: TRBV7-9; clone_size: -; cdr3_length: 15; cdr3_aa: ASSTPFSLAGSYEQY
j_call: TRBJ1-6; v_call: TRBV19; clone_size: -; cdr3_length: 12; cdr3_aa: ASSSPGGPQPLH
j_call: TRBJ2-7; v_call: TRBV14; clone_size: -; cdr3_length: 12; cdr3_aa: ASSRRGPPYEQY
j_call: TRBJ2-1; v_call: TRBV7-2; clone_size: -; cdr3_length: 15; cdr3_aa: ASSPLLTAFTYNEQF
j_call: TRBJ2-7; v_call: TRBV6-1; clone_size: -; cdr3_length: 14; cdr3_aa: ASSETGLGGQNEQY
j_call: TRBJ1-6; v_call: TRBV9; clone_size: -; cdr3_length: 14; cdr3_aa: ASSVGQGAYNSPLH
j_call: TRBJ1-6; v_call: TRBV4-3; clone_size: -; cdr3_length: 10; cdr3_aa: ASSTQGQPLH
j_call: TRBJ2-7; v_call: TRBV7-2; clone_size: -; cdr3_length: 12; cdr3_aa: ASSLEPNTYEQY
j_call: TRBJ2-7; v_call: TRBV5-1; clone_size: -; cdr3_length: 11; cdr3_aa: ASRRDSAHEQY
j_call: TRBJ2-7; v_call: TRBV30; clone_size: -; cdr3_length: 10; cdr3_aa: AWSAGPYEQY
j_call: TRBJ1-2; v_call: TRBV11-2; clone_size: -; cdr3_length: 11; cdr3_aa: ASSFPAPYGYT
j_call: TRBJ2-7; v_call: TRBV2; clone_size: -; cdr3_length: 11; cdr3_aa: ASSVGVPYEQY
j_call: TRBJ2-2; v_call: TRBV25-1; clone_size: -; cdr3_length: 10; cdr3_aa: ASSEEWEGLF
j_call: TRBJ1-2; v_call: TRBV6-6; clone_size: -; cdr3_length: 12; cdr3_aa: ASSYSRMDYGYT
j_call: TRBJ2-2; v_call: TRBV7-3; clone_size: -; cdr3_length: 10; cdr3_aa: ASSHRIEGLA
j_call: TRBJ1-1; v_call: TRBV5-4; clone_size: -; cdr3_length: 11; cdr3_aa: ASRDRLNTEAF
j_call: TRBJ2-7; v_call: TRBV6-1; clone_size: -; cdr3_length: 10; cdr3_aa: ASRKTAYEQY